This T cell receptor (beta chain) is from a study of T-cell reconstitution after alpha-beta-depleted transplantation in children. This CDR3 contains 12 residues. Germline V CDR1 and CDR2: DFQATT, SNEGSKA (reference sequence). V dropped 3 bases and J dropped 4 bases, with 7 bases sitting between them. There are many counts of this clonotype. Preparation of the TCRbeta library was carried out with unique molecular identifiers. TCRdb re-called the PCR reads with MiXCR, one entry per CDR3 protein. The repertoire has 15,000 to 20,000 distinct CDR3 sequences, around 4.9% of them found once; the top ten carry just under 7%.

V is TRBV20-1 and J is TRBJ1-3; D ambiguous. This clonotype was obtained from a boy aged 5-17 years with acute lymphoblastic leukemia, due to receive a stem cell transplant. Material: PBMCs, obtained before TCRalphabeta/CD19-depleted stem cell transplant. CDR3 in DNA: TGCAGTGCTAGGGGAATCGGAAACACCATATATTTT. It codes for CSARGIGNTIYF.